This T cell receptor (beta chain) was recorded in a study of OX40 agonist ivuxolimab in advanced cancers. Study in general: Prior therapy, whether anti-PD-1, anti-PD-L1 or anti-CTLA-4, was allowed, and 40% had some. Two cutaneous melanoma patients and one hepatocellular carcinoma patient, three in all, had partial responses. General study findings and limits: On average, CD8+ T cells had more expanded clones than CD4+.

The data were produced by immunoSEQ multiplex PCR, yet TCRdb's version contains in-frame clones alone and is incomplete. The table lists about 12,000 clones, 80% of them singletons. The CDR3 length is 13 residues. V trimming: 4 bases; J trimming: 7 bases; junction bases outside the gene matches: 6. Germline CDR1 SGHNT, CDR2 YYREEE (reference sequence). Patients were ruled out by autoimmune disease history or systemic immunosuppression. As concerns this clone: What it binds is not known.

This sample comprised CD4+ or CD8+ T cells sorted from blood, obtained in a trial of the OX40 agonist ivuxolimab. The chain joins TRBV5-4 to TRBJ1-1; 8 bases fit TRBD1. The sequence was obtained from an adult with an advanced solid tumor such as melanoma, head and neck, liver or kidney cancer. Here the CDR3 DNA reads TGTGCCAGCAGCGGGGACAGGAAACTTGAAGCTTTCTTT. Translated: CASSGDRKLEAFF.